Included here is one T cell receptor (beta chain) sequence, with context. This entry is derived from a study of blood T cell repertoires in COVID-19. Study summary: Nucleic acid was either cDNA or gDNA, and it came from T cells, B-cell-depleted T cells, or PBMCs.

Deletions cut 2 bases from V and 3 bases from J, with 14 bases between. Germline assignment: CDR1 MNHNS and CDR2 SASEGT. CDR3 length equals 15 residues. The data were produced by immunoSEQ multiplex PCR, yet TCRdb's version contains in-frame clones alone and is incomplete. The table includes more than 150,000 clones, around 83% detected once. This receptor was obtained from a woman aged 40-49 years with acute or convalescent COVID-19. Sequenced: peripheral blood. The rearrangement uses TRBV6-1 and TRBJ2-7; a possible D gene is TRBD2 (6 bases). The CDR3 DNA sequence: TGTGCCAGCAGTGAATCCCCAGCCGGGGGCTACGAGCAGTACTTC. Protein product: CASSESPAGGYEQYF.